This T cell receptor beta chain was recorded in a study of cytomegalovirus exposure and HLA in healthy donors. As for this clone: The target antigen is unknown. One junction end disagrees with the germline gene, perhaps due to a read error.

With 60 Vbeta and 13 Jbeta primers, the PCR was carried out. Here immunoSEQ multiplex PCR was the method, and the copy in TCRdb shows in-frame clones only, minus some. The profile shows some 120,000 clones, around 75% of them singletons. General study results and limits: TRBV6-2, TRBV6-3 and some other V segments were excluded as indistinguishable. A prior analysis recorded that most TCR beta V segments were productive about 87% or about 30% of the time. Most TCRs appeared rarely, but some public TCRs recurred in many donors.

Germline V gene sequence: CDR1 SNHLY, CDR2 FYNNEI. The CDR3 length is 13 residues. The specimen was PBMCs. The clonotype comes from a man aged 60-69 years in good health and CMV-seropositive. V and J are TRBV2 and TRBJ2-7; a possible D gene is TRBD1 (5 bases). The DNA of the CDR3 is TGTGCCAGCAGCGCCCAGACCCGACAGCCTCAGAACTTC. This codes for CASSAQTRQPQNF.